This T cell receptor (beta chain) comes out of a study of cytomegalovirus exposure and HLA in healthy donors. Study background: Earlier findings included roughly 120 million unique TCR beta sequences obtained from 150 million to 200 million T cells. A data release that came early held tens of millions of unique TCRs from HLA-typed donors.

Remarks on this clone: Its specificity is not known.

Points from the study as a whole: The sole available immune exposure information was CMV serostatus.

Vbeta (60) and Jbeta (13) primers were used in the PCR. The protocol was immunoSEQ multiplex PCR, while the TCRdb copy is restricted to in-frame clones and leaves out a portion. This table holds about 170,000 clones, around 68% found once. Sequencing was carried out using PBMCs. The origin of this receptor is a girl between 5 and 17 years old in good health and CMV-seronegative.

The CDR3: CASSSRTSGGLSTDTQYF. Here the CDR3 DNA reads TGTGCCAGCAGCTCCCGGACTAGCGGGGGCCTTAGCACAGATACGCAGTATTTT. The rearrangement links TRBV13 to TRBJ2-3; 13 bases match TRBD2. The CDR3 spans 18 residues. The germline CDR1 and CDR2 sequences are PRHDT and FYEKMQ (reference sequence). V lost 4 bases to trimming and J lost 0 bases; unmatched junction nucleotides: 7.